The clone carrying this TCR beta chain was recorded once. The data stem from a study of blood T cell repertoires in COVID-19. Here immunoSEQ multiplex PCR was the method, and the copy in TCRdb shows in-frame clones only, minus some. The sample gives 55,000 to 75,000 clones, 55% to 75% of which show up once; roughly 4.9% is in the top ten. CDR3 size: 14 residues. Germline CDR1 is SGDLS and CDR2 is YYNGEE. The V end lost 3 bases, the J end lost 2 bases, and 11 bases lay between the germline ends. The sample was peripheral blood. V usage is TRBV9 and J usage is TRBJ2-5; a weak D match, TRBD1 (6 bases). The TCR originated in an older woman with COVID-19, enrolled during active disease. CDR3 region: CASSAGQRQETQYF. CDR3 in DNA: TGTGCCAGCAGCGCAGGACAGAGACAAGAGACCCAGTACTTC.